The 15 T cell receptor beta chains listed next were all sequenced from one sample in a study of CD8 T cells in ankylosing spondylitis. TCRdb re-called the 5' RACE reads with MiXCR, one entry per CDR3 protein. This table has over 30,000 distinct CDR3 sequences, approximately 15% appearing once. Sequences were obtained from blood. These TCRs come from a male donor with ankylosing spondylitis or in good health (not recorded which).

The CDR3 DNA sequence: TGTGCCAGCAGCTTGGTCTTTCTTAACAATGAGCAGTTCTTC. Its protein is CASSLVFLNNEQFF. This chain uses TRBV5-5 with TRBJ2-1; D is uncertain. The CDR3 sequence is 14 residues long. The germline V and J ends were trimmed by 0 bases and 5 bases, with 9 bases remaining between them. Germline values: CDR1 SGHKS, CDR2 YYEKEE (reference sequence).

The sample holds a few counts of this clonotype. This chain uses TRBV7-9 with TRBJ2-2; no definite D call. The germline V and J ends were trimmed by 1 base and 2 bases, with 5 bases remaining between them. CDR1 SEHNR and CDR2 FQNEAQ come from the germline V gene (reference sequence). The CDR3 has 14 residues. The CDR3 DNA sequence: TGTGCCAGCAGCTTAGAACTAAACACCGGGGAGCTGTTTTTT. Protein: CASSLELNTGELFF.

A few counts support this clonotype. This sequence joins TRBV7-9 and TRBJ2-3, with no clear D. There are 14 residues in the CDR3. Germline lookup yields CDR1 SEHNR and CDR2 FQNEAQ (reference sequence). Trimming removed 5 bases from V and 0 bases from J, with 9 bases in between. The CDR3 reads CASSPPGSTDTQYF. The CDR3 region has the DNA TGTGCCAGCAGCCCCCCAGGCAGCACAGATACGCAGTATTTT.

CDR3 sequence: CSARDAGGTNEKLFF. Written as DNA, the CDR3 is TGCAGTGCTAGAGATGCCGGGGGGACTAATGAAAAACTGTTTTTT. The chain is built from TRBV20-1 and TRBJ1-4, with D perhaps matching TRBD1 (5 bases). In germline, CDR1 is DFQATT, CDR2 SNEGSKA (reference sequence). The V and J ends lost 0 bases and 2 bases respectively, with 10 bases between them. This CDR3 has 15 residues.

This chain connects TRBV12-3 or TRBV12-4 to TRBJ2-3; unclear D gene. V was shortened by 1 base and J by 3 bases, with 8 bases between the two germline ends. CDR3 size: 14 residues. The CDR3 sequence: CASSLVRRTDTQYF. In DNA, the CDR3 is TGTGCCAGCAGTTTAGTGAGGCGGACAGATACGCAGTATTTT.

There are a few counts of this clonotype. The rearrangement links TRBV6-6 to TRBJ2-1; 9 bases fit TRBD1. V lost 6 bases to trimming and J lost 8 bases; unmatched junction nucleotides: 8. The CDR3 runs 14 residues. CDR1 is MNHNY and CDR2 is SVGAGI in the germline V gene (reference sequence). CDR3 region: CASRPGQGTYEQFF. The CDR3 nucleotides are TGTGCCAGCAGGCCGGGACAGGGTACATATGAGCAGTTCTTC.

This clonotype occurred a few times. V gene TRBV29-1 combines with J gene TRBJ2-1, with D possibly matching TRBD2 (6 bases). CDR1 is SQVTM, CDR2 ANQGSEA, per germline. Trimming removed 4 bases at V and 5 bases at J, with 15 bases between. The CDR3 has 14 residues. CDR3 in amino acids: CSVVPGVRDNEQFF. The CDR3 DNA reads as TGCAGCGTTGTTCCGGGAGTAAGGGACAATGAGCAGTTCTTC.

This clonotype is deemed medium-sized. This rearrangement joins TRBV21-1 to TRBJ2-2; no check of the table's D call, TRBD1, against the DNA was made. TRBV21-1 represents a pseudogene. This CDR3 has 17 amino acids. CDR3 sequence: CASTPSTGGQNTGELFF. The CDR3 DNA is TGTGCCAGCACCCCATCCACAGGGGGCCAAAACACCGGGGAGCTGTTTTTT.

This clonotype was counted between two and nine times. For the CDR3, the DNA is TGCAGCGTTGTTGTCAGGGGCGCGAACACCGGGGAGCTGTTTTTT. Residues: CSVVVRGANTGELFF. The chain links TRBV29-1 to TRBJ2-2, with D possibly being TRBD1 (6 bases). CDR3 length equals 15 residues. Trimming cost V 4 bases and J 0 bases, with 12 bases left between them. Per the germline V gene, CDR1 is SQVTM and CDR2 is ANQGSEA.

There are a few counts of this clonotype. The CDR3 loop is CASSSNRGYEQYF. The CDR3, as DNA: TGTGCCAGCAGCTCTAACAGGGGTTACGAGCAGTACTTC. The chain uses TRBV7-2 and TRBJ2-7; 7 nucleotides line up with TRBD1. This CDR3 contains 13 residues. V was clipped by 4 bases and J by 4 bases; unmatched bases: 4. The germline V gene encodes CDR1 SGHTA and CDR2 FQGNSA. The whole variable domain, filled in from reference TRBV7-2 and TRBJ2-7, reads GAGVSQSPSNKVTEKGKDVELRCDPISGHTALYWYRQSLGQGLEFLIYFQGNSAPDKSGLPSDRFSAERTGGSVSTLTIQRTQQEDSAVYLCASSSNRGYEQYFGPGTRLTVT.

This clonotype was detected a few times. The V gene is TRBV29-1, the J gene TRBJ1-1, with no clear D. Germline V gives CDR1 SQVTM, CDR2 ANQGSEA. The CDR3 sequence is 11 residues long. V lost 6 bases, J lost 3 bases, and 8 bases lay in between. The CDR3 loop reads CSVLTHTEAFF. CDR3 coding DNA: TGCAGCGTCCTGACGCACACTGAAGCTTTCTTT.

This clonotype was seen only a few times. The rearrangement uses TRBV10-3 and TRBJ2-3; possibly TRBD1 for D (5 bases). Germline CDR1 ENHRY, CDR2 SYGVKD. Trimming pared 3 bases from V and 0 bases from J, leaving 13 bases between. The CDR3 length is 16 residues. CDR3 sequence: CAISEPKGSSTDTQYF. In DNA, the CDR3 is TGTGCCATCAGTGAACCGAAGGGGTCTAGCACAGATACGCAGTATTTT.

The chain is built from TRBV7-2 and TRBJ1-2; the D gene is possibly TRBD1 (5 bases). V lost 9 bases, J lost 2 bases, and 13 bases lay in between. The CDR3 has 13 residues. Looked up from germline, CDR1 is SGHTA and CDR2 is FQGNSA. The CDR3 region has the DNA TGTGCCAGTGATGGGGGATTAAACTATGGCTACACCTTC. This encodes CASDGGLNYGYTF.

The V and J genes are TRBV12-3 or TRBV12-4 and TRBJ2-7; a possible D gene is TRBD1 (5 bases). The V and J ends lost 5 bases and 5 bases respectively, with 16 bases between them. The CDR3 extends over 14 amino acids. The CDR3 here is CASSPRQYSDEQYF. CDR3 nucleotides: TGTGCCAGCAGTCCACGACAGTATTCCGACGAGCAGTACTTC.

This clonotype has only a few counts. The rearrangement uses TRBV10-3 and TRBJ2-2, with 7 bases lining up with TRBD1. This CDR3 contains 14 residues. With V trimmed by 4 bases and J by 7 bases, 6 bases remained unmatched. CDR1 is ENHRY and CDR2 is SYGVKD in the germline V gene. This CDR3 reads CAISGTGDHGELFF. The CDR3 region has the DNA TGTGCCATCAGTGGAACAGGGGATCACGGGGAGCTGTTTTTT.